The T cell receptor beta chain under discussion was sequenced for a study of T cell responses to AZD1222 COVID-19 vaccine (dated by TCRdb to 2020 to 2023). With regard to the full study: A total of approximately 240 trial participants underwent TCR sequencing, of whom more than 200 had received two doses of AZD1222 and around 26 had received two doses of the MenACWY control vaccine. Trial participants were enrolled by age into subgroups of 18-55, 56-69 and 70-plus years, and around 150, 28 and 57 TCR-sequenced participants, respectively, were included in these subgroups. Points the paper makes about the study in general: In the small 56-69-year group, the increase in depth fell short of significance, most likely because of low power. The whole spike protein was spanned by vaccine-associated CD4 TCRs, and dominant responses were seen in regions 160-218 and 743-854. After two AZD1222 doses, spike-specific TCR breadth and depth were significantly higher than at day 0 and than in MenACWY recipients. Conclusions about previously exposed vaccinees are limited, since just five or six AZD1222 recipients were seropositive for SARS-CoV-2 at baseline. Because no samples from the day 14 peak response were available, repertoires could be characterized only after the peak T cell response. Nearly half of unique spike-specific TCRs reportedly recognized epitopes outside regions mutated in the B.1.351 and B.1.1.7 variants. Participants were mostly white British and included more females than males, and it was suggested by the authors that clonal diversity may have been underestimated.

The sample's time point, from its label and the paper: baseline before first vaccination. The intended sense of this specimen's treatment or condition label: meningococcal conjugate vaccine given as trial control. The vaccinee samples were drawn from two UK trials, COV001 and COV002, one of which was a single-blind randomized controlled phase 2/3 trial testing AZD1222 (ChAdOx1 nCoV-19) in healthy adults. For TCRbeta chain sequencing, PBMC samples were collected from trial participants at day 0 and at day 28 after the second dose. With regard to this clone: The target of this receptor is not known. No base quality values were provided; no much bigger clone lies one nucleotide off.

The CDR3 regions of human TCRbeta chains were subjected to immunosequencing. The study's own analysis went as follows. Repertoire TCRs were checked for matches against a reference library of SARS-CoV-2-specific TCRs that had been generated using the MIRA antigen-specificity platform. Breadth was defined as the fraction of unique TCRs that were SARS-CoV-2-associated, and depth was defined as the fraction of total T cells that were SARS-CoV-2-associated. Using the MIRA data, each spike-specific TCR was mapped to the spike region that the TCR reacts to and placed in a CD4 or CD8 class. Log10-transformed breadth and depth values were compared by one-way ANOVA with Sidak's multiple comparisons tests. Here the immuneACCESS table is served through TCRdb, limited to in-frame sequences with V and J called. Missing clones are a known gap in these copies; in checked studies unresolved V genes cover under half, and the rest lacks a known reason. V, J and clone size derive from that table, while D and trimming were established from the DNA sequence. The sample table shows 80,000 to 90,000 clones, and over 75% are seen once. The top ten constitute 4.7% of the sample.

Per the germline V gene (reference sequence), WNHNN is the CDR1 and SYGVQD is the CDR2. Trimming takes 8 bases from V and 4 bases from J, and the germline ends sit 15 bases apart. Measured from the cysteine to the phenylalanine, the CDR3 is 14 residues long. The retained sequence is limited to the CDR3, 42 bases, with the frame set at the first base. The sequence links TRBV10-1 to TRBJ1-5; the D gene is perhaps TRBD1, on 5 matching bases. The TCR comes from an adult in good health. The input for sequencing was peripheral blood, taken on day 0 of MenACWY control vaccination. The DNA sequence reads TGCGCCAGCCCCCAAGGCGGGGGAAATCAGCCCCAGCATTTT. Translated, this gives CASPQGGGNQPQHF.